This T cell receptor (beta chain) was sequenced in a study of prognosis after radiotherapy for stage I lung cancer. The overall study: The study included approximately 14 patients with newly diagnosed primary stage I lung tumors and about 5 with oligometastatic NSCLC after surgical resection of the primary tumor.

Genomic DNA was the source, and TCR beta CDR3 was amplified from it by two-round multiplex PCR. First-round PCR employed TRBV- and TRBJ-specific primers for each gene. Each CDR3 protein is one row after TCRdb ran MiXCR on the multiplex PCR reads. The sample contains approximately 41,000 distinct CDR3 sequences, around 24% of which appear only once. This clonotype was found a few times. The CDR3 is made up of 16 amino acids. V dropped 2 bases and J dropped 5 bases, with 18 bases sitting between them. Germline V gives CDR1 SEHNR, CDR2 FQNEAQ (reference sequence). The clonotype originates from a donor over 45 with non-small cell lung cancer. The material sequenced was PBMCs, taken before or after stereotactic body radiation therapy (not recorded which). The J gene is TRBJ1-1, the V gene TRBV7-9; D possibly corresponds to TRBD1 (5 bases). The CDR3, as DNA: TGTGCCAGCAGCTTAAGTGTTTGGGGTCAGGGAACTGAAGCTTTCTTT. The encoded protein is CASSLSVWGQGTEAFF.